This T cell receptor beta chain came from a study of shared clonotypes between healthy human individuals. General study findings and limits: Clonotype sharing across a few donors was observed for around 5% of naive CD4 clonotypes.

On this clone itself: No antigen is known for it.

Generated by immunoSEQ multiplex PCR, the TCRdb table keeps only in-frame clones and is missing some. Counted here are around 1.9 million clones, 80% to 95% occurring once; the ten biggest clones make up around 1.8%. Positive CCR7 selection of CD45RO-negative cells yielded the naive CD8 cells, and terminally differentiated effector memory CD45RA+ cells were excluded. The study drew all its donors from Caucasian adults living in Nashville, Tennessee. The receptor comes from a man aged 18-30 years in good health. Some clones in this sample may be carry-over from other donors' samples. Sequenced input: naive CD8+ T cells from PBMCs.

Here the CDR3 reads CASSLVVYTQYF. The DNA of the CDR3 is TGTGCCAGCAGCTTAGTTGTGTATACGCAGTATTTT. This chain joins TRBV11-2 and TRBJ2-3, with D uncertain. Germline lookup yields CDR1 SGHAT and CDR2 FQNNGV. Deletions cut 1 base from V and 7 bases from J, with 6 bases between. This CDR3 contains 12 residues.